This T cell receptor beta chain is drawn from a study of identical twins (dated by TCRdb to 2016 to 2017). Looking at the study overall: To test whether fetal clonotypes persist, the study used deep sequencing on TCR alpha and beta repertoires from monozygotic twins, unrelated adults of various ages, and cord blood. Replicate twin experiments were performed at different times using different library preparation protocols to rule out contamination.

From the cysteine up to the phenylalanine, the CDR3 has a length of 15 residues. The sequence is cut down to CDR3 DNA, 45 bases in frame from base 1. CDR1 and CDR2, looked up from the germline V gene (reference sequence), are DFQATT and SNEGSKA. V is pared back by 2 bases and J by 2 bases, with 10 bases lying between the germline termini. Library generation was performed with 5' RACE. The sequencer listed for this sample is Illumina HiSeq 2000. A universal primer binding site was introduced by template switching, and a unique molecular identifier was present in the final cDNA, enabling accurate counting of TCR cDNA molecules. Specific primers in the conserved constant-segment region were used to synthesize first-strand cDNA for the TCR alpha and beta chains. To control for contamination, every cDNA library was double barcoded, receiving both a SMART-Mk sample barcode and Illumina barcodes. TruSeq adapter sequences along with Illumina sample barcodes were introduced in two successive PCR steps. The TCR alpha and beta cDNA libraries were sequenced on the Illumina HiSeq platform using custom primers. In the paper's pipeline: Unique molecular identifiers were extracted from raw reads with MiGEC, and CDR3 positions were determined with MiXCR. Recombination models were inferred per individual with the repgenHMM and IGoR tools using an EM algorithm. Shared clonotypes were analyzed with the tcR package in R, and sharing was normalized by the product of cloneset sizes. To study raw recombination free of thymic and clonal selection effects, out-of-frame nonproductive sequences were analyzed. TCRdb applied fastp at Q25 and MiXCR to the public reads, then kept only in-frame beta chains. Each CDR3 protein gets just one entry, which takes the most common genes and DNA from the rows behind it. TCRdb, rather than the study authors, made the V and J calls. Present in this sample are 600,000 to 700,000 distinct CDR3 sequences, around 20% of which were seen just once. Approximately 4.5% of the sample is in the top ten clones.

What the study reported, not specific to this receptor: Because the same donors could not be followed over many years, the conclusions relied on cross-sectional statistical analysis. Abundant cord blood beta clonotypes had fewer insertions, young adult naive repertoires showed a similar but weaker trend, and memory repertoires showed no such trend. In beta out-of-frame sequences, excess twin sharing was weaker, because having fewer shared sequences lowered the signal-to-noise ratio. Out-of-frame TCR alpha sequences shared between twins showed an excess of low generation-probability sequences compared with coincidental sharing between unrelated individuals. In monozygotic twins, out-of-frame TCR alpha sharing was systematically underestimated by recombination models, although the models agreed with sharing between unrelated individuals. Zero-insertion analyses could be partly confounded by invariant T cells such as MAIT and iNKT, although diverse VJ usage argued against such confounding for most clonotypes.

Every donor in the study was a healthy Caucasian. The twin cohort comprised three pairs of female monozygotic twins, all aged roughly 18 to 29 years. RNA for TCR libraries was isolated from peripheral blood mononuclear cells. In regard to this clonotype: The antigen this receptor binds is unknown. The record has no base qualities; no much larger clone is one base away.

The data were also submitted as part of a second study, on T cells expressing NK-cell markers. The second investigation adds: TCR beta-chain repertoires were profiled in sorted CD3+CD56+NKG2C+, CD3+CD56+NKG2C- and CD3+CD56-NKG2C+ T-cell subsets from roughly eight donors. Among the eight sequenced donors, only one was HCMV-seronegative, while the other seven were HCMV-seropositive. In several experiments an anti-gammadeltaTCR antibody was added to restrict sorting to alphabetaTCR-expressing T cells. For 6 or 7 donors, the dominant CD3+CD56+NKG2C+ clonotypes were among the top 10 CD8+ clonotypes and accounted for roughly 1.0-7.5% of CD8+ T cells. Those dominant clonotypes were again the most abundant among CD3+CD56-NKG2C+ cells in a few donors, at about 25-65%. Whether the expanded NKG2C-expressing T cell clones were specific for HCMV antigens was left unclear. The eight sequenced donors were randomly selected healthy volunteers, three men and five women. A commercial ELISA kit detecting HCMV-specific IgG in serum was used to determine HCMV serostatus. Bulk peripheral blood T-cell repertoires were additionally sequenced from unsorted PBMC for over five donors. MIGEC was used to demultiplex reads and group the reads by UMI, and MiTCR was used to assemble and quantify clonotypes. To exclude erroneous sequences, any TCR cDNA sequence not supported by at least two reads was discarded. The tcR package was used for downstream repertoire analysis, with clonotypes matched between fractions based on CDR3 nucleotide sequence plus V segment. VDJmatch was used to annotate antigen specificity against VDJdb, with one amino acid substitution in CDR3 allowed.

What was sequenced was PBMCs. The chain is made from TRBV20-1 and TRBJ2-6; no D segment can be confidently identified. The clonotype was recovered from a woman aged 18-29 years in good health. The CDR3: CSARSGLTGANVLTF. The DNA reads TGCAGTGCTAGATCCGGCCTCACTGGGGCCAACGTCCTGACTTTC.